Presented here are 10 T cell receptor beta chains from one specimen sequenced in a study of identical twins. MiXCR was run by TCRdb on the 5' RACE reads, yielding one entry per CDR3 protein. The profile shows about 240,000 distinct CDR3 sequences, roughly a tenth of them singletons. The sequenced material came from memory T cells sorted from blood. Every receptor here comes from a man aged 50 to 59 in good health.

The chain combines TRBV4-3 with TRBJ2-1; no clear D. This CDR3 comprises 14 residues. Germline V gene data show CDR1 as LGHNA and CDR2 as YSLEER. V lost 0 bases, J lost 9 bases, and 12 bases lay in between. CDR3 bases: TGCGCCAGCAGCCAAGATGCAAGAGTGTTTGAGCAGTTCTTC. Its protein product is CASSQDARVFEQFF.

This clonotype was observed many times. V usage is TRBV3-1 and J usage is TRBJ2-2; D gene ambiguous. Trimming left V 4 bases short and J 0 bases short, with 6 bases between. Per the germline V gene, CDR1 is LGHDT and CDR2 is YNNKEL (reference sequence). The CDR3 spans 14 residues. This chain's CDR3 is CASSPVANTGELFF. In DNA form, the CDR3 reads TGTGCCAGCAGCCCCGTCGCGAACACCGGGGAGCTGTTTTTT.

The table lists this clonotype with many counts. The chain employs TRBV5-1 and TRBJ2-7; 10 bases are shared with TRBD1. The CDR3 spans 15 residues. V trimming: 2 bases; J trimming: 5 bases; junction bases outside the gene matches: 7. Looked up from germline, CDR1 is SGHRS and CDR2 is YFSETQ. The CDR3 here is CASSFRDRGGHEQYF. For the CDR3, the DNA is TGCGCCAGCAGCTTCCGGGACAGGGGAGGCCACGAGCAGTACTTC.

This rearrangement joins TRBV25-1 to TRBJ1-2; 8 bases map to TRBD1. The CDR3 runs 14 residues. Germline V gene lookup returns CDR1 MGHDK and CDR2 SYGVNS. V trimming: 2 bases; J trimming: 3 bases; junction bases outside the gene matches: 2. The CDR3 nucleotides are TGTGCCAGCAGTGAAAGACAGGGGCACTATGGCTACACCTTC. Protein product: CASSERQGHYGYTF.

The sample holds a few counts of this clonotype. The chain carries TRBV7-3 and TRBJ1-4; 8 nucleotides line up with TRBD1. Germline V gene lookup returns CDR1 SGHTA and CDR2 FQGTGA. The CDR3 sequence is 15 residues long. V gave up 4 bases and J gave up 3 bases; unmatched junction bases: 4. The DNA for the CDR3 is TGTGCCAGCAGCTACACAGGGGGGCCTAATGAAAAACTGTTTTTT. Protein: CASSYTGGPNEKLFF.

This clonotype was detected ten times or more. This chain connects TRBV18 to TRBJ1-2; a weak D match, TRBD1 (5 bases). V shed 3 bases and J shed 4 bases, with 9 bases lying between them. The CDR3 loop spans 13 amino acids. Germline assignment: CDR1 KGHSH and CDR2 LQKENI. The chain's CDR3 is CASSPDSSYGYTF. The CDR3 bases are TGTGCCAGCTCACCCGACAGTTCCTATGGCTACACCTTC.

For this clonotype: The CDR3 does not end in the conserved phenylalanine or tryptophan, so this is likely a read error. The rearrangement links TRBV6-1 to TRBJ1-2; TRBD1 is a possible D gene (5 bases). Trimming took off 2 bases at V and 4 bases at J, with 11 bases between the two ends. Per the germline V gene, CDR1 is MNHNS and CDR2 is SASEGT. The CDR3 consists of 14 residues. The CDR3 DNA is TGTGCCAGCAGTGAAAACAGGCTGAGCTATGGCTACACCATC. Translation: CASSENRLSYGYTI.

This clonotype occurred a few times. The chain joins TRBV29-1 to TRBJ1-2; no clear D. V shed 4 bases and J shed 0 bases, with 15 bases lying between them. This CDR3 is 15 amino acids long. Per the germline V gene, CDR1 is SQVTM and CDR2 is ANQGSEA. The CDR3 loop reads CSVVGPGFTNYGYTF. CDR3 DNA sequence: TGCAGCGTTGTCGGACCCGGGTTCACTAACTATGGCTACACCTTC.

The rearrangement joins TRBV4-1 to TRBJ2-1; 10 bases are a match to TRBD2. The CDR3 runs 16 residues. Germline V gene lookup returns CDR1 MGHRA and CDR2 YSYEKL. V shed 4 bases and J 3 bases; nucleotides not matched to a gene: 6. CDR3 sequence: CASSPQAGGVYNEQFF. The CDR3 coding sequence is TGCGCCAGCAGCCCCCAAGCGGGGGGGGTCTACAATGAGCAGTTCTTC.

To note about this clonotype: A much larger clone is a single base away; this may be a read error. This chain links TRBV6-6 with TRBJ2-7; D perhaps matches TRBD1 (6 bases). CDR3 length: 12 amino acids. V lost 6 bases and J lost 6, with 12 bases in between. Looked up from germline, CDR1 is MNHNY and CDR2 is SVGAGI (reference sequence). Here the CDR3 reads CASRDSITEQYF. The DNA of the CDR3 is TGTGCCAGCAGGGACAGTATTACCGAGCAGTACTTC.